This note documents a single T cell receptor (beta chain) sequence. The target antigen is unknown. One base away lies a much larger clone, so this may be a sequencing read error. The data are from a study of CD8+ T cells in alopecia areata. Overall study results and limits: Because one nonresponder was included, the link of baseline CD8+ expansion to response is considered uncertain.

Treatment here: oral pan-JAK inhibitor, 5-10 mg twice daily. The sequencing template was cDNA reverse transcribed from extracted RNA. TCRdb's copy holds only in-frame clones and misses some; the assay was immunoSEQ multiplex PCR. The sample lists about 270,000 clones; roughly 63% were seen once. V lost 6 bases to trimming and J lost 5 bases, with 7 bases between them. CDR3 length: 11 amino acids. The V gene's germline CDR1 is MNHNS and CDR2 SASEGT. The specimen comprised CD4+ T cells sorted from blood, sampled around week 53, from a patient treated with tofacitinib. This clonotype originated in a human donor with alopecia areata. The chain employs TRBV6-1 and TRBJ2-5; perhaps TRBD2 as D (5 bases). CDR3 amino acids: CASSPGETQYF. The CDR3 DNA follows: TGTGCCAGCAGCCCGGGGGAGACCCAGTACTTC.